This T cell receptor (beta chain) was captured by sequencing in a study of shared clonotypes between healthy human individuals. Study at large: A donor's plate count was three for CD4 naive and three for CD4 memory; CD8 naive had two and CD8 memory one.

TCRdb's table, derived via immunoSEQ multiplex PCR, lists solely in-frame clones and lacks some. Among about 2.1 million clones listed, around 93% were seen once. The CDR3 is 16 residues long. In germline, CDR1 is SGHTA, CDR2 FQGNSA. Trimming at V came to 6 bases and at J to 5 bases, leaving 15 bases not matched to a gene. Study observations and caveats: Several donors showed sharing of approximately 4.7% of naive CD4 clonotypes. The study generally estimated greater richness for naive than memory subsets.

On this clone itself: Its antigen is unknown.

In the naive CD8 group, cells lacked CD45RO and were positively selected for CCR7, so terminally differentiated effector memory CD45RA+ cells were left out. This clonotype originated in a young man in good health. Some clones in this sample may be carry-over from other donors' samples. The sample taken for sequencing was naive CD8+ T cells from PBMCs. The J gene is TRBJ2-5, the V gene TRBV7-2; the match to TRBD1 covers 7 bases. The CDR3 DNA is TGTGCCAGCAGGTGGGGGACAGCCGGTTCCAGGGAGACCCAGTACTTC. Residues: CASRWGTAGSRETQYF.